One and the same sample provided the 29 T cell receptor beta chains below, sequenced in a study of cytomegalovirus exposure and HLA in healthy donors. The PCR made use of 60 Vbeta and 13 Jbeta primers. Profiled with immunoSEQ multiplex PCR; TCRdb holds only in-frame clones, not every one. Listed are around 150,000 clones; over 1% falls within the top ten. Sequencing was carried out using PBMCs. The receptors come from a woman in her fifties or sixties in good health and CMV-seronegative.

V usage is TRBV6-1 and J usage is TRBJ2-2, with 9 bases identical to TRBD1. The CDR3 is made up of 16 amino acids. Germline-derived CDR1 and CDR2 are MNHNS and SASEGT. Trimming at V came to 4 bases and at J to 6 bases, leaving 9 bases not matched to a gene. CDR3 amino acids: CASSARDRVGSGELFF. The CDR3 DNA sequence: TGTGCCAGCAGTGCCCGGGACAGGGTGGGATCCGGGGAGCTGTTTTTT.

V gene TRBV6-5 combines with J gene TRBJ2-7, with unresolved D. The CDR3 is 13 residues long. The V end was cut by 4 bases, the J end by 0 bases, with 7 bases between. CDR1 MNHEY and CDR2 SVGAGI come from the germline V gene. CDR3 region: CASSFPGSYEQYF. CDR3 DNA: TGTGCCAGCAGTTTTCCGGGCTCCTACGAGCAGTACTTC.

This chain joins TRBV5-4 and TRBJ2-3; possible D gene TRBD1, 5 bases. Germline V gene data show CDR1 as SGHNT and CDR2 as YYREEE (reference sequence). This CDR3 region has 16 residues. The ends were cut back, 5 bases at V and 2 bases at J, with 18 bases in the middle. The CDR3, as DNA: TGTGCCAGCAGGGTGGGGCTCCCGACCTTCACAGATACGCAGTATTTT. This encodes CASRVGLPTFTDTQYF.

This sequence joins TRBV27 and TRBJ2-1; 8 positions agree with TRBD2. The CDR3 has 13 residues. Trimming cost V 10 bases and J 9 bases; bases outside gene matches: 11. Germline V lookup: CDR1 MNHEY, CDR2 SMNVEV (reference sequence). The CDR3 sequence is CATTLSSGREQFF. The CDR3 DNA sequence: TGTGCCACCACCCTGTCTAGCGGGCGTGAGCAGTTCTTC.

The V and J genes are TRBV7-3 and TRBJ1-1; D call uncertain. Trimming shortened V by 5 bases and J by 4 bases, and 11 bases separated the two germline ends. The CDR3 runs 13 residues. Germline lookup yields CDR1 SGHTA and CDR2 FQGTGA. CDR3 DNA sequence: TGTGCCAGCAGCCCAACGGGTCCCACTGAAGCTTTCTTT. Amino acid sequence: CASSPTGPTEAFF.

This chain joins TRBV2 and TRBJ2-5; possibly TRBD1 for D (6 bases). In germline, CDR1 is SNHLY, CDR2 FYNNEI. The CDR3 runs 13 residues. Trimming removed 6 bases from V and 5 bases from J, with 13 bases in between. CDR3 sequence reads: CASRYRDRETQYF. DNA of the CDR3: TGTGCCAGCAGGTACAGGGATAGGGAGACCCAGTACTTC.

The chain is built from TRBV27 and TRBJ2-3, with D perhaps TRBD2 (5 bases). Germline CDR1 is MNHEY and CDR2 is SMNVEV (reference sequence). V was shortened by 3 bases and J by 0 bases, with 22 bases between the two germline ends. The CDR3 contains 19 residues. The CDR3 DNA is TGTGCCAGCAGTTTCAGAGCTTCGGGGTATGGAGCTAGCACAGATACGCAGTATTTT. Translated, it gives CASSFRASGYGASTDTQYF.

Here the CDR3 DNA reads TGTGCCAGCAGCTCGACTAGCGGCCTAAGCAATGAGCAGTTCTTC. This sequence encodes CASSSTSGLSNEQFF. This chain connects TRBV7-3 to TRBJ2-1, with TRBD2 matching over 9 bases. V shed 4 bases, J shed 6 bases, and the junction held 7 bases outside the gene matches. The CDR3 consists of 15 residues. Germline loops: CDR1 SGHTA, CDR2 FQGTGA.

The chain recombines TRBV18 with TRBJ1-5; D not certain. CDR3 length: 15 amino acids. The V end was cut by 3 bases, the J end by 1 base, with 10 bases between. Germline values: CDR1 KGHSH, CDR2 LQKENI. CDR3 sequence: CASSPFGESNQPQHF. The DNA of the CDR3 is TGTGCCAGCTCACCCTTTGGAGAGAGCAATCAGCCCCAGCATTTT.

The chain joins TRBV7-9 to TRBJ2-7; 9 positions match TRBD2. The CDR3 is 14 residues long. Germline V CDR1 and CDR2: SEHNR, FQNEAQ (reference sequence). V lost 3 bases, J lost 5 bases, and 5 bases stayed unmatched. DNA for the CDR3: TGTGCCAGCAGCTTGGGACTAGCTGTCGACGAGCAGTACTTC. Its protein product is CASSLGLAVDEQYF.

The chain links TRBV5-4 to TRBJ1-2; TRBD1 is a possible D gene (6 bases). The CDR3 consists of 18 residues. Germline V gives CDR1 SGHNT, CDR2 YYREEE (reference sequence). V dropped 4 bases and J dropped 7 bases, with 29 bases sitting between them. CDR3 in DNA: TGTGCCAGCAGCCCGGGCGGTGTATCGGGGGGCTTCTATCCTGGCTACACCTTC. It is translated as CASSPGGVSGGFYPGYTF.

The rearrangement uses TRBV2 and TRBJ2-7; D unresolved. CDR1 is SNHLY and CDR2 is FYNNEI in the germline V gene. The CDR3 is 13 amino acids. V gave up 4 bases and J gave up 0 bases, with 7 bases separating them. This chain's CDR3 is CASSADNSYEQYF. In nucleotides, the CDR3 is TGTGCCAGCAGTGCTGACAACTCCTACGAGCAGTACTTC.

The chain employs TRBV9 and TRBJ2-2; 10 nucleotides agree with TRBD1. After removal of 3 bases from V and 7 bases from J, the junction contained 12 bases not matched to a gene. CDR3 length: 17 amino acids. Germline lookup yields CDR1 SGDLS and CDR2 YYNGEE. This chain's CDR3 is CASSASGTGVFGGELFF. Written as DNA, the CDR3 is TGTGCCAGCAGCGCCTCCGGGACAGGGGTATTTGGCGGGGAGCTGTTTTTT.

The chain uses TRBV30 and TRBJ2-7, with D maybe TRBD1 (5 bases). V was clipped by 5 bases and J by 0 bases, with 17 bases between them. CDR3 size: 15 residues. Germline values: CDR1 GTSNPN, CDR2 SVGIG (reference sequence). CDR3 residues: CAWAPAGSFSYEQYF. The DNA of the CDR3 is TGTGCCTGGGCCCCGGCAGGGTCCTTCTCCTACGAGCAGTACTTC.

V gene TRBV7-3 combines with J gene TRBJ2-1, with TRBD1 matching over 7 bases. Germline V gene sequence: CDR1 SGHTA, CDR2 FQGTGA. After removal of 5 bases from V and 6 bases from J, the junction contained 4 bases not matched to a gene. The CDR3 extends over 13 amino acids. CDR3 DNA: TGTGCCAGCAGCCGGGACAGCCCCAATGAGCAGTTCTTC. This sequence encodes CASSRDSPNEQFF.

The chain uses TRBV15 and TRBJ2-3; possibly TRBD1 for D (5 bases). V lost 0 bases and J 8 bases, leaving 18 bases between the germline ends. The CDR3 covers 16 residues. Germline assignment: CDR1 LNHNV and CDR2 YYDKDF (reference sequence). The chain's CDR3 is CATSRDSASPQGTQYF. CDR3 in DNA: TGTGCCACCAGCAGAGATTCGGCTTCACCCCAGGGTACGCAGTATTTT.

The rearrangement links TRBV27 to TRBJ2-7; D might be TRBD1 (5 bases). This CDR3 spans 15 amino acids. V was cut by 2 bases and J by 0 bases, with 11 bases left in between. Germline values: CDR1 MNHEY, CDR2 SMNVEV (reference sequence). CDR3 DNA: TGTGCCAGCAGTTTAGGACACCCGACCTCCTACGAGCAGTACTTC. As protein: CASSLGHPTSYEQYF.

J is TRBJ1-6 and V is TRBV5-6; no firm D call. CDR1 is SGHDT, CDR2 YYEEEE, per germline. This CDR3 comprises 13 residues. V was pared by 2 bases and J by 6 bases, with 6 bases between. CDR3 residues: CASSLRVNSPLHF. DNA of the CDR3: TGTGCCAGCAGCTTACGGGTTAATTCACCCCTCCACTTT.

This sequence joins TRBV30 and TRBJ1-2, with 7 bases identical to TRBD1. The CDR3 spans 13 residues. CDR1 and CDR2 (germline): GTSNPN, SVGIG (reference sequence). Trimming took 0 bases from V and 4 from J; bases not matched to a gene: 2. The CDR3 loop reads CAWSVQGSYGYTF. CDR3 DNA: TGTGCCTGGAGTGTACAGGGGAGCTATGGCTACACCTTC.

CDR3 nucleotide sequence: TGTGCCAGCAGCTCCGACAGGAACAATGAGCAGTTCTTC. Encoded protein: CASSSDRNNEQFF. The V and J genes are TRBV5-4 and TRBJ2-1; possible D gene TRBD1, 6 bases. In germline, CDR1 is SGHNT, CDR2 YYREEE (reference sequence). Trimming removed 3 bases at V and 5 bases at J, with 9 bases between. The CDR3 spans 13 residues. The full variable domain, completed using reference TRBV5-4 and TRBJ2-1, is ETGVTQSPTHLIKTRGQQVTLRCSSQSGHNTVSWYQQALGQGPQFIFQYYREEENGRGNFPPRFSGLQFPNYSSELNVNALELDDSALYLCASSSDRNNEQFFGPGTRLTVL.

This chain links TRBV4-3 with TRBJ1-4; no clear D. The CDR3 totals 19 residues. Germline CDR1 and CDR2: LGHNA and YSLEER. The V gene lost 0 bases and the J gene lost 0 bases, with 17 bases spanning the gap. The CDR3 coding sequence is TGCGCCAGCAGCCAAGATGAGCGGGATCGTTATTCAACTAATGAAAAACTGTTTTTT. Translation gives CASSQDERDRYSTNEKLFF.

Written as DNA, the CDR3 is TGTGCCAGCAAGGCGGGGGCCCGCACAGATACGCAGTATTTT. As protein: CASKAGARTDTQYF. J is TRBJ2-3 and V is TRBV4-2; possible D gene TRBD2, 7 bases. Trimming removed 7 bases from V and 1 base from J, with 12 bases in between. The CDR3 totals 14 residues. CDR1 and CDR2 from the germline V gene are LGHNA and YNFKEQ.

This chain uses TRBV9 with TRBJ1-2; D not resolved. This CDR3 has 15 amino acids. V was cut by 0 bases and J by 3 bases, with 12 bases left in between. The germline V gene encodes CDR1 SGDLS and CDR2 YYNGEE. The CDR3 DNA reads as TGTGCCAGCAGCGTAGGAGGAGTGCGGGACTATGGCTACACCTTC. Its translation is CASSVGGVRDYGYTF.

CDR3 sequence reads: CASRAGNYNEQFF. CDR3 nucleotides: TGCGCCAGCAGGGCCGGGAACTACAATGAGCAGTTCTTC. The J gene is TRBJ2-1, the V gene TRBV10-2; D possibly corresponds to TRBD2 (5 bases). Trimming cost V 6 bases and J 3 bases, with 9 bases left between them. Germline V CDR1 and CDR2: WSHSY, SAAADI. This CDR3 is built from 13 residues.

This chain connects TRBV7-2 to TRBJ1-2; D is perhaps TRBD1 (5 bases). Germline CDR1 and CDR2: SGHTA and FQGNSA. V lost 2 bases, J lost 7 bases, and 11 bases lay in between. This CDR3 spans 13 amino acids. The CDR3 spells CASSLSGGTGYTF. The CDR3 DNA sequence: TGTGCCAGCAGCTTAAGCGGCGGGACTGGCTACACCTTC.

This chain uses TRBV11-2 with TRBJ1-3; 8 nucleotides line up with TRBD1. The V segment lost 5 bases and the J segment 0 bases; nucleotides outside the gene matches: 3. The CDR3 loop spans 15 amino acids. Germline CDR1 reads SGHAT; CDR2 reads FQNNGV. The CDR3 nucleotides read TGTGCCAGCAGCCGGACAGGGCTCTCTGGAAACACCATATATTTT. Translation gives CASSRTGLSGNTIYF.

The chain uses TRBV7-2 and TRBJ2-2, with D possibly being TRBD1 (7 bases). The V and J ends lost 6 bases and 1 base respectively, with 9 bases between them. This CDR3 has 14 amino acids. CDR1 is SGHTA, CDR2 FQGNSA, per germline. The CDR3 coding sequence is TGTGCCAGCAGGCGGGACAGGAACACCGGGGAGCTGTTTTTT. It encodes CASRRDRNTGELFF.

The CDR3 nucleotides are TGTGCCAGCAGAGCTGACAGGATTAACACTGAAGCTTTCTTT. Translation: CASRADRINTEAFF. The V call is TRBV27, the J call TRBJ1-1; possible D gene TRBD1, 6 bases. The CDR3 is made up of 14 amino acids. Looked up from germline, CDR1 is MNHEY and CDR2 is SMNVEV (reference sequence). With 6 bases removed from V and 2 bases from J, the gap between germline ends came to 13 bases.

V is TRBV18 and J is TRBJ2-2; 9 bases line up with TRBD1. The CDR3 has 16 residues. The V segment lost 6 bases and the J segment 3 bases; nucleotides outside the gene matches: 8. Germline CDR1 KGHSH, CDR2 LQKENI. The CDR3 sequence is CASSSDRGYDTGELFF. CDR3 DNA sequence: TGTGCCAGCTCCTCAGACAGGGGGTACGACACCGGGGAGCTGTTTTTT. The full variable domain, completed using reference TRBV18 and TRBJ2-2, is NAGVMQNPRHLVRRRGQEARLRCSPMKGHSHVYWYRQLPEEGLKFMVYLQKENIIDESGMPKERFSAEFPKEGPSILRIQQVVRGDSAAYFCASSSDRGYDTGELFFGEGSRLTVL.